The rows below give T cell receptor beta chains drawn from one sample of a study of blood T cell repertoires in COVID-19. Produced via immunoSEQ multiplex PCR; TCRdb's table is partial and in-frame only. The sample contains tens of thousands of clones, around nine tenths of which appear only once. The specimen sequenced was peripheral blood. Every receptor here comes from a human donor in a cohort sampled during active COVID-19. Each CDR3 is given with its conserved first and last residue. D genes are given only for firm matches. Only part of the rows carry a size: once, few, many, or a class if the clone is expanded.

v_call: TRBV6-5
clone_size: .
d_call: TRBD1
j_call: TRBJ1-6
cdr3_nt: TGTGCCAGCAGGGACAGGGTCGGTTCACCCCTCCACTTT
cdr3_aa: CASRDRVGSPLHF

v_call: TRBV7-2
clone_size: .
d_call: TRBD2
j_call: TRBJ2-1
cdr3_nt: TGTGCCAGCAGCCCCGGGCTAGCGGTCGAGCAGTTCTTC
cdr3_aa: CASSPGLAVEQFF

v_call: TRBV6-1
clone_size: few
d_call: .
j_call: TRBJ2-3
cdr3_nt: TGTGCCAGCAGTGCCTCCTGGGGCAGCCCCACAGATACGCAGTATTTT
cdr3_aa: CASSASWGSPTDTQYF

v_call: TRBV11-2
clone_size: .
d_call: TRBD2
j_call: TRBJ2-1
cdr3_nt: TGTGCCAGCAGTCCTGGGGGGGGCTCCTACAATGAGCAGTTCTTC
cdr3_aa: CASSPGGGSYNEQFF

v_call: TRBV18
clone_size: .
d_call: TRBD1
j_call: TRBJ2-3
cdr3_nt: TGTGCCAGCTCACCCACAGGGGGCACAGATACGCAGTATTTT
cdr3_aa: CASSPTGGTDTQYF

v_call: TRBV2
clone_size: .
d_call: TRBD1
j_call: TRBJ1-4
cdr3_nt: TGTGCCAGCACCTCACGGACAGGCGCAACTAATGAAAAACTGTTTTTT
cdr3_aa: CASTSRTGATNEKLFF

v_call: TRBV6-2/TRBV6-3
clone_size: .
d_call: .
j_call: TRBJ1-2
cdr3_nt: TGTGCCAGCAGCCAACAATCTAACTATGGCTACACCTTC
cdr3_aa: CASSQQSNYGYTF

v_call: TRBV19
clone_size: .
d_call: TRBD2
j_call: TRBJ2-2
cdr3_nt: TGTGCCAGTAGGACTAGCGGGAGGGCCGGGGAGCTGTTTTTT
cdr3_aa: CASRTSGRAGELFF

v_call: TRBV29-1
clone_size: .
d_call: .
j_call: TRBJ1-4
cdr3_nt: TGCAGCGTCGGGACAACTAATGAAAAACTGTTTTTT
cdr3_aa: CSVGTTNEKLFF

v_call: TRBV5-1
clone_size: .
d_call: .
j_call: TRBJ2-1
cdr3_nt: TGCGCCAGCAGCTTGAGGCAGGGGAGCTCCTACAATGAGCAGTTCTTC
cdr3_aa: CASSLRQGSSYNEQFF

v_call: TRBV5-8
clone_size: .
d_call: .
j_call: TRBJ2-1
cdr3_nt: TGTGCCAGCAGCTCCCGGTATTCTAGCCCCCCGGCGACCTACAATGAGCAGTTCTTC
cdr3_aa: CASSSRYSSPPATYNEQFF

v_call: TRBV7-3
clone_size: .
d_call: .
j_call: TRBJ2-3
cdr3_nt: TGTGCCAGCGGGTCCGGGAAACACTCGCCTAGCACAGATACGCAGTATTTT
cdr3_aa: CASGSGKHSPSTDTQYF

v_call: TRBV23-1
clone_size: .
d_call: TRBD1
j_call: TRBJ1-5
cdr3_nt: TGCGCCAGCAGTCATTTGGACAGGGGAAAGCCCCAGCATTTT
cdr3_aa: CASSHLDRGKPQHF

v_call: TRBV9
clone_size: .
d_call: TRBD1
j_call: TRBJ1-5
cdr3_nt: TGTGCCAGCAGCGTAGGACAGGGGGCTGAACAGCCCCAGCATTTT
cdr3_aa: CASSVGQGAEQPQHF

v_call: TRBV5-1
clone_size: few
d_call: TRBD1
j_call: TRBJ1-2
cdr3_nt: TGCGCCAGCAGCTATGGGACAGGGGAATCGGGTGGCTACACCTTC
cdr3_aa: CASSYGTGESGGYTF

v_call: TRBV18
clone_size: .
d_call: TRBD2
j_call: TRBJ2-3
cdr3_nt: TGTGCCAGCTCACCAGGCGGGGGAGGGGCCACAGATACGCAGTATTTT
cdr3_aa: CASSPGGGGATDTQYF

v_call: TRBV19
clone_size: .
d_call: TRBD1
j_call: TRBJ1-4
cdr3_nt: TGTGCCAGTAGTGCCCCGGGACAGGGGCCCTCTAATGAAAAACTGTTTTTT
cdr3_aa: CASSAPGQGPSNEKLFF

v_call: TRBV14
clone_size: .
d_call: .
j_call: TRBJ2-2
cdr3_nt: TGTGCCAGCAGCCGAACACGACTAGTCGGCACCGGGGAGCTGTTTTTT
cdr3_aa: CASSRTRLVGTGELFF

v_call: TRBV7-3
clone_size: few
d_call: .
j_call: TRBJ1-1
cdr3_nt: TGTGCCAGCAGCGTCACAGGGTCAAACTCTGAAGCTTTCTTT
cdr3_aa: CASSVTGSNSEAFF

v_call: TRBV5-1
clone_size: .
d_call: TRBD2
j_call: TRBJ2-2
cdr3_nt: TGCGCCAGCAGCTTTGATCAGCGGGGGTCCGGGGAGCTGTTTTTT
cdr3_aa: CASSFDQRGSGELFF

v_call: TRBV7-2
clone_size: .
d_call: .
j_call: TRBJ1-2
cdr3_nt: TGTGCCAGCAGCCCATATGGGGCTGAGGGCTACACCTTC
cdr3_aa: CASSPYGAEGYTF

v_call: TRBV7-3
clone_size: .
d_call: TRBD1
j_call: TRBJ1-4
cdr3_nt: TGTGCCAGCAGCTTAACGGGGCGCGGGACAGGGAATGAAAAACTGTTTTTT
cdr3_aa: CASSLTGRGTGNEKLFF

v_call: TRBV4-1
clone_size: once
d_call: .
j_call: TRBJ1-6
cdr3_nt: TGCGCCAGCAGCCAAGAGTCCGGCCGGGGCTATAATTCACCCCTCCACTTT
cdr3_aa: CASSQESGRGYNSPLHF

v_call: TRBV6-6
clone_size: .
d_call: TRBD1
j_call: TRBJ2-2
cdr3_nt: TGTGCCAGCAGCCCCGGGACAGGGGACTTCACCGGGGAGCTGTTTTTT
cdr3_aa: CASSPGTGDFTGELFF

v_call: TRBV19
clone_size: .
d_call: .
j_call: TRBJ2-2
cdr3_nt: TGTGCCAGTAGTATAGAGGGGGACTGGAACACCGGGGAGCTGTTTTTT
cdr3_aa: CASSIEGDWNTGELFF

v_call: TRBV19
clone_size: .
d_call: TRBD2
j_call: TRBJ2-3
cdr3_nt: TGTGCCAGTAGGGCGGGAGGGCCCCGGGATACGCAGTATTTT
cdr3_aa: CASRAGGPRDTQYF

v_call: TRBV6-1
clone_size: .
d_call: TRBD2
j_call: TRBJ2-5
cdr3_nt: TGTGCCAGCAGTGACGAGGCACGGGAGGGAGAGACCCAGTACTTC
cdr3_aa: CASSDEAREGETQYF

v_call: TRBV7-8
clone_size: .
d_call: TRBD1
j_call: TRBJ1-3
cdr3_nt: TGTGCCAGCAGCTTAGACGGGACAGGGATAGGAAACACCATATATTTT
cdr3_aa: CASSLDGTGIGNTIYF

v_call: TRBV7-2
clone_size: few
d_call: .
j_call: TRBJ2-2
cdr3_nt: TGTGCCAGCAGTCTAAATCAGGGTGTAGATACCGGGGAGCTGTTTTTT
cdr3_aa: CASSLNQGVDTGELFF

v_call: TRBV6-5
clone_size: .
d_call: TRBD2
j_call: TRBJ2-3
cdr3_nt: TGTGCCAGCAGTTCCACCCAGCGGGAGGGCCTAGATACGCAGTATTTT
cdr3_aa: CASSSTQREGLDTQYF

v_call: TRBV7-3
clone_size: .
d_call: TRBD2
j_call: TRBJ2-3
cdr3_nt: TGTGCCAGCAGCCCGGTGACTAGCGGGGGGACACAGGGTACGCAGTATTTT
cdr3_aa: CASSPVTSGGTQGTQYF

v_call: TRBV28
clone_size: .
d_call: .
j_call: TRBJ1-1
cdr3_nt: TGTGCCACTAAAGAGGCTACTGAAGCTTTCTTT
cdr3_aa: CATKEATEAFF

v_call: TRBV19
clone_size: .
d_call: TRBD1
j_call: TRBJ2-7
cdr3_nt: TGTGCCAGTATTACTACCGGGACAGGGGCTCAATATGACTCCTACGAGCAGTACTTC
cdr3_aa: CASITTGTGAQYDSYEQYF

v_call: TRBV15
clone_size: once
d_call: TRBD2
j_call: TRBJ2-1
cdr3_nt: TGTGCCACCGGGGGGGTCTGCGGGAAAGATGAGCAGTTCTTC
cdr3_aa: CATGGVCGKDEQFF

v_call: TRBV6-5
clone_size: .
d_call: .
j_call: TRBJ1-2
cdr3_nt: TGTGCCAGCAGTTACTCGGCAGGGCCCTATGGCTACACCTTC
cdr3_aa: CASSYSAGPYGYTF

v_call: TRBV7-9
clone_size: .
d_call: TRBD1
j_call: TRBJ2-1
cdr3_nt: TGTGCCAGCAGCTTAGATGGGACAGTGGCTAAGCAGTTCTTC
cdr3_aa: CASSLDGTVAKQFF

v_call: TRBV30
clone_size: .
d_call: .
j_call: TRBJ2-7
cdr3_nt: TGTGCCTGGAGTGAGTTTGGACGGGGCTACGAGCAGTACTTC
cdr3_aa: CAWSEFGRGYEQYF